The subject of this entry is one T cell receptor (beta chain). Other DNA sequences in the same sample also yield this CDR3. Participants, about 18 to 90 years old, spanned some 23 US areas. Participants reported their clinical history, and cohort assignment relied on those reports. These data come from a study of blood T cell repertoires in COVID-19. Per the study methods: The authors estimated nucleated cell counts from reference gene primer amplification. TCRdb keeps only in-frame clones here, not all; method: immunoSEQ multiplex PCR. The V and J calls and clone size come from that table; D and trimming were worked out from the DNA. This sample has roughly 400,000 clones; over 75% occur once, and the top ten carry approximately 2.1%. The CDR3 length is 15 residues. Germline-derived CDR1 and CDR2 are SGHRS and YFSETQ. With V trimmed by 3 bases and J by 4 bases, 7 bases remained unmatched.

The TCR comes from a woman in her thirties or forties with acute COVID-19. The V gene is TRBV5-1, the J gene TRBJ1-3; TRBD1 aligns across 7 bases. Sequencing was carried out using PBMCs or T cells enriched from blood (not recorded which). CDR3 DNA: TGCGCCAGCAGCTCCGACAGGGCTGGAGGAAACACCATATATTTT. Translation gives CASSSDRAGGNTIYF.